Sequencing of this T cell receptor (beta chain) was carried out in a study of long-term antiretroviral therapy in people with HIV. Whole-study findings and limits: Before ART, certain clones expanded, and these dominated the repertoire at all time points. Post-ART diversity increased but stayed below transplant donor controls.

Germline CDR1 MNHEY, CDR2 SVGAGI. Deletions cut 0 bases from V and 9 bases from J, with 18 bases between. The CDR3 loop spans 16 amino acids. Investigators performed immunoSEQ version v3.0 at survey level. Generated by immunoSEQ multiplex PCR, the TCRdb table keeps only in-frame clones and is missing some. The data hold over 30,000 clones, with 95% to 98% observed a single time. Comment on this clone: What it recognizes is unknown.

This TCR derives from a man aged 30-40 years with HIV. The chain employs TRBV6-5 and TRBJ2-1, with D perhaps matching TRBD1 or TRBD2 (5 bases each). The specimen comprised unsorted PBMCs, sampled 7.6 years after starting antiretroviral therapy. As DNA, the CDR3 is TGTGCCAGCAGTTACTCGTCCGGGGCACCCCAGATTGAGCAGTTCTTC. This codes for CASSYSSGAPQIEQFF.